The 15 T cell receptor beta chains in this list originate from one sample, sequenced in a study of T cell changes during pregnancy in multiple sclerosis. Generated by immunoSEQ multiplex PCR, the TCRdb table keeps only in-frame clones and is missing some. The sample carries 25,000 to 35,000 clones, around 89% recorded once. The source was CD8+ T cells from peripheral blood mononuclear cells, collected in the second trimester of pregnancy. The receptors stem from a female donor with multiple sclerosis, enrolled in a pregnancy study.

The chain recombines TRBV4-3 with TRBJ2-4; 10 nucleotides match TRBD1. This CDR3 comprises 18 residues. Trimming cost V 0 bases and J 4 bases; bases outside gene matches: 9. Germline V lookup: CDR1 LGHNA, CDR2 YSLEER. The CDR3 DNA reads TGCGCCAGCAGCCAAGACCCGTTGACAGGGGGCGGGAAAAACATTCAGTACTTC. This codes for CASSQDPLTGGGKNIQYF.

This clone showed up just a few times. This rearrangement joins TRBV27 to TRBJ2-1; 10 nucleotides agree with TRBD2. The CDR3 has 16 amino acids. CDR1 and CDR2 (germline): MNHEY, SMNVEV (reference sequence). V was pared by 5 bases and J by 5 bases, with 9 bases of the junction left unmatched. The CDR3 loop reads CASSQSLAGANNEQFF. The CDR3 DNA follows: TGTGCCAGCAGTCAATCCCTAGCGGGGGCCAACAATGAGCAGTTCTTC.

The J gene is TRBJ2-3, the V gene TRBV7-3, with D possibly being TRBD2 (6 bases). The germline CDR1 and CDR2 sequences are SGHTA and FQGTGA. The length of the CDR3 is 14 residues. Trimming removed 6 bases at V and 6 bases at J, with 16 bases between. CDR3 DNA sequence: TGTGCCAGCAGTAAGACGGGAGCAGGGGATACGCAGTATTTT. Translation gives CASSKTGAGDTQYF.

V usage is TRBV2 and J usage is TRBJ2-1; D may be TRBD1 (6 bases). CDR3 length equals 14 residues. The germline V gene encodes CDR1 SNHLY and CDR2 FYNNEI. Between the trimmed V and J ends, which lost 6 bases and 1 base, there was a span of 10 bases. The CDR3 nucleotides are TGTGCCAGCAGCCCAGGGGATTCCTACAATGAGCAGTTCTTC. It translates to CASSPGDSYNEQFF.

V usage is TRBV6-5 and J usage is TRBJ1-5, with D possibly matching TRBD1 (5 bases). Germline CDR1 reads MNHEY; CDR2 reads SVGAGI. The CDR3 runs to 13 residues. V was trimmed by 5 bases and J by 6 bases, leaving 11 bases between them. The CDR3 coding sequence is TGTGCCAGCAGTCCGGGCAGGGCTCAGCCCCAGCATTTT. It specifies CASSPGRAQPQHF.

V gene TRBV4-1 combines with J gene TRBJ2-7, with unresolved D. The CDR3 covers 15 residues. V shed 1 base and J shed 1 base, with 11 bases lying between them. Germline V CDR1 and CDR2: MGHRA, YSYEKL. The CDR3, as DNA: TGCGCCAGCAGCCAAGGCTATGGGCTGTCCTACGAGCAGTACTTC. This translates into CASSQGYGLSYEQYF.

This sequence joins TRBV19 and TRBJ1-6, with 8 bases matching TRBD1. Trimming removed 7 bases from V and 7 bases from J; junction bases left unmatched: 9. The germline V gene encodes CDR1 LNHDA and CDR2 SQIVND (reference sequence). CDR3 length equals 15 residues. CDR3 DNA: TGTGCCAGTACCCGCTCTGGGACAGGAAATTCACCCCTCCACTTT. Its protein product is CASTRSGTGNSPLHF.

The chain employs TRBV7-9 and TRBJ2-3, with D perhaps TRBD2 (5 bases). The CDR3 extends over 14 amino acids. CDR1 is SEHNR, CDR2 FQNEAQ, per germline (reference sequence). Trimming took off 5 bases at V and 6 bases at J, with 15 bases between the two ends. Here the CDR3 DNA reads TGTGCCAGCAGCCCTGACGGGGATTGGGATACGCAGTATTTT. Translated: CASSPDGDWDTQYF.

The CDR3 bases are TGTGCCAGCAGTCGGACAGGGATTGGAGATGGCTACACCTTC. Amino acid sequence: CASSRTGIGDGYTF. This sequence joins TRBV28 and TRBJ1-2, with 8 bases identical to TRBD1. V trimming: 5 bases; J trimming: 6 bases; junction bases outside the gene matches: 8. The CDR3 has 14 amino acids. Germline V gene lookup returns CDR1 MDHEN and CDR2 SYDVKM.

The chain joins TRBV19 to TRBJ2-7, with D perhaps matching TRBD2 (6 bases). In germline, CDR1 is LNHDA, CDR2 SQIVND (reference sequence). The CDR3 sequence is 18 residues long. The V end was cut by 5 bases, the J end by 0 bases, with 23 bases between. DNA for the CDR3: TGTGCCAGTAGTCCCTCCCCCAAGACTAGTCAAAGCTCCTACGAGCAGTACTTC. It codes for CASSPSPKTSQSSYEQYF.

The chain is built from TRBV15 and TRBJ1-1; 7 bases are shared with TRBD1. V was pared by 7 bases and J by 1 base, with 6 bases of the junction left unmatched. CDR1 is LNHNV and CDR2 is YYDKDF in the germline V gene (reference sequence). The CDR3 runs to 14 residues. Here the CDR3 reads CATTRQGPNTEAFF. CDR3 DNA: TGTGCCACCACCCGACAGGGACCGAACACTGAAGCTTTCTTT.

The gene calls are TRBV5-1 and TRBJ2-3; 8 bases fit TRBD2. The CDR3 length is 15 residues. Germline values: CDR1 SGHRS, CDR2 YFSETQ. J gave up 5 bases and V 5 bases, and 10 bases lay outside the gene matches. The CDR3 region is CASRVTSDFGDTQYF. As DNA, the CDR3 is TGCGCCAGCAGGGTGACTAGCGATTTCGGAGATACGCAGTATTTT.

The rearrangement links TRBV5-1 to TRBJ1-2; D is undetermined. This CDR3 is 11 amino acids long. The V gene lost 3 bases and the J gene lost 7 bases, with 7 bases spanning the gap. Germline CDR1 is SGHRS and CDR2 is YFSETQ. The CDR3: CASSSSFGYTF. CDR3 DNA sequence: TGCGCCAGCAGCTCGTCTTTTGGCTACACCTTC.

J is TRBJ1-2 and V is TRBV28; possible D gene TRBD1, 6 bases. The length of the CDR3 is 14 residues. Germline CDR1 reads MDHEN; CDR2 reads SYDVKM. V shed 5 bases and J shed 7 bases, with 17 bases lying between them. The CDR3 DNA follows: TGTGCCAGCAGTACCCGGACAGCCTGGGGTGGCTACACCTTC. The encoded protein is CASSTRTAWGGYTF.

The rearrangement uses TRBV2 and TRBJ2-4, with D possibly being TRBD2 (5 bases). This CDR3 region has 12 residues. Germline V lookup: CDR1 SNHLY, CDR2 FYNNEI. The V and J ends lost 4 bases and 5 bases respectively, with 6 bases between them. CDR3 DNA: TGTGCCAGCAGTGGGCGGGAAAACATTCAGTACTTC. It is translated as CASSGRENIQYF.